Below, 24 T cell receptor beta chains from the same sample are listed, as sequenced in a study of T cell repertoires in cytomegalovirus infection. Each CDR3 protein is one row after TCRdb ran MiXCR on the reads. The profile shows approximately 730,000 distinct CDR3 sequences, roughly a third of them singletons. Their target antigens are unknown. Sequenced material: cultured PBMCs, taken from culture after CMV antigen stimulation. Every receptor here comes from a human donor in good health (CMV status not recorded). Some clones in this sample may be carry-over from other donors' samples.

J is TRBJ2-7 and V is TRBV12-3 or TRBV12-4; 8 bases agree with TRBD1. The V segment lost 3 bases and the J segment 2 bases; nucleotides outside the gene matches: 6. The CDR3 length is 15 residues. This chain's CDR3 is CASSLGDRQTYEQYF. The CDR3 nucleotides are TGTGCCAGCAGTTTGGGGGACAGGCAGACCTACGAGCAGTACTTC.

This clonotype was seen only a few times. The chain carries TRBV11-2 and TRBJ1-6; D possibly corresponds to TRBD1 (5 bases). CDR1 is SGHAT, CDR2 FQNNGV, per germline. V was shortened by 0 bases and J by 7 bases, with 13 bases between the two germline ends. The CDR3 extends over 16 amino acids. CDR3 sequence (DNA): TGTGCCAGCAGCTTAGACAGGGACCGACCCAATTCACCCCTCCACTTT. Amino acids: CASSLDRDRPNSPLHF. Complete variable domain (other parts from reference TRBV11-2 and TRBJ1-6): EAGVAQSPRYKIIEKRQSVAFWCNPISGHATLYWYQQILGQGPKLLIQFQNNGVVDDSQLPKDRFSAERLKGVDSTLKIQPAKLEDSAVYLCASSLDRDRPNSPLHFGNGTRLTVT.

The chain uses TRBV5-6 and TRBJ2-7, with D tentatively TRBD1 (5 bases). Trimming pared 4 bases from V and 0 bases from J, leaving 11 bases between. CDR3 size: 14 residues. Per the germline V gene, CDR1 is SGHDT and CDR2 is YYEEEE. The CDR3 is CASSMLRVSYEQYF. The CDR3 DNA reads TGTGCCAGCAGCATGCTCAGGGTCTCCTACGAGCAGTACTTC.

The chain combines TRBV4-1 with TRBJ2-5, with 8 bases identical to TRBD2. V dropped 1 base and J dropped 3; count of bases not matched to a gene: 10. CDR1 is MGHRA, CDR2 YSYEKL, per germline. This CDR3 contains 17 residues. The CDR3 bases are TGCGCCAGCAGCCAAGCCAGAGCGGGGGCCTCAAAAGAGACCCAGTACTTC. It yields the protein CASSQARAGASKETQYF.

The rearrangement joins TRBV24-1 to TRBJ2-3; D might be TRBD2 (6 bases). The CDR3 is made up of 13 amino acids. V was pared by 7 bases and J by 1 base, with 8 bases between. The germline V gene encodes CDR1 KGHDR and CDR2 SFDVKD. CDR3 sequence reads: CATSQRGTDTQYF. As DNA, the CDR3 is TGTGCCACCAGCCAGCGGGGCACAGATACGCAGTATTTT.

This clonotype showed up many times. The gene calls are TRBV7-2 and TRBJ2-2; unclear D gene. Germline assignment: CDR1 SGHTA and CDR2 FQGNSA. There are 13 residues in the CDR3. The V end was cut by 3 bases, the J end by 0 bases, with 2 bases between. CDR3 protein: CASSFPNTGELFF. The CDR3 bases are TGTGCCAGCAGCTTTCCGAACACCGGGGAGCTGTTTTTT. The full variable domain, its missing parts supplied by reference TRBV7-2 and TRBJ2-2, is GAGVSQSPSNKVTEKGKDVELRCDPISGHTALYWYRQSLGQGLEFLIYFQGNSAPDKSGLPSDRFSAERTGGSVSTLTIQRTQQEDSAVYLCASSFPNTGELFFGEGSRLTVL.

The genes are TRBV6-6 and TRBJ2-7, with D perhaps TRBD2 (5 bases). The germline CDR1 and CDR2 sequences are MNHNY and SVGAGI (reference sequence). Trimming removed 2 bases at V and 0 bases at J, with 14 bases between. This CDR3 contains 16 residues. As DNA, the CDR3 is TGTGCCAGCAGTTACGGAGCGGTCCCCAGCTCCTACGAGCAGTACTTC. Its protein product is CASSYGAVPSSYEQYF.

This clonotype was recorded at least ten times. The gene calls are TRBV7-2 and TRBJ1-5; D ambiguous. The CDR3 runs to 16 residues. The V end was cut by 1 base, the J end by 0 bases, with 10 bases between. Germline CDR1 is SGHTA and CDR2 is FQGNSA. The CDR3 loop is CASSLGSWYSNQPQHF. The CDR3 DNA sequence: TGTGCCAGCAGCTTAGGTTCGTGGTATAGCAATCAGCCCCAGCATTTT.

As regards this clonotype: In this CDR3 the conserved last residue, phenylalanine or tryptophan, is missing, so a read error is likely. V usage is TRBV7-2 and J usage is TRBJ2-1; D unclear. V lost 2 bases and J 9 bases, leaving 8 bases between the germline ends. Germline-derived CDR1 and CDR2 are SGHTA and FQGNSA. The CDR3 loop spans 12 amino acids. The CDR3 DNA follows: TGTGCCAGCAGCTTAACAGCCCGTGAGCAGTTCTTA. Amino acids: CASSLTAREQFL.

The table lists this clonotype with a few counts. This chain connects TRBV7-9 to TRBJ2-7; TRBD1 is a possible D gene (6 bases). The germline gives CDR1 SEHNR, CDR2 FQNEAQ (reference sequence). The germline V and J ends were trimmed by 1 base and 3 bases, with 10 bases remaining between them. The CDR3 consists of 14 residues. CDR3 nucleotides: TGTGCCAGCAGCTTAGGTGTCAGGGGCTACGAGCAGTACTTC. This gives the protein CASSLGVRGYEQYF.

A few counts support this clonotype. The chain combines TRBV6-2 or TRBV6-3 with TRBJ1-1, with D possibly being TRBD1 (5 bases). Trimming removed 5 bases from V and 5 bases from J, with 21 bases in between. The CDR3 is made up of 16 amino acids. Germline CDR1 and CDR2: MNHEY and SVGEGT. CDR3 in amino acids: CASSHRGDGKLTEAFF. The DNA for the CDR3 is TGTGCCAGCAGTCACCGTGGGGACGGGAAATTGACTGAAGCTTTCTTT.

This clonotype occurred many times. The rearrangement links TRBV7-2 to TRBJ2-3, with D hard to call. Germline assignment: CDR1 SGHTA and CDR2 FQGNSA. The CDR3 runs to 14 residues. Trimming removed 2 bases at V and 10 bases at J, with 16 bases between. The DNA for the CDR3 is TGTGCCAGCAGCTTAATTGGCCCTACCGGTGCGCAGTATTTT. Amino acid sequence: CASSLIGPTGAQYF.

This clonotype appeared a few times. The chain carries TRBV7-9 and TRBJ2-7; TRBD1 or TRBD2 may be the D gene (5 bases each). The V and J ends lost 2 bases and 3 bases respectively, with 14 bases between them. Germline V lookup: CDR1 SEHNR, CDR2 FQNEAQ (reference sequence). The CDR3 loop spans 15 amino acids. CDR3 nucleotides: TGTGCCAGCAGCTTACCGGGACCCCGTGTCTACGAGCAGTACTTC. Protein product: CASSLPGPRVYEQYF.

The V gene is TRBV6-8, the J gene TRBJ2-5, with D unresolved. Trimming pared 6 bases from V and 5 bases from J, leaving 16 bases between. Germline lookup yields CDR1 MNHGY and CDR2 SAAAGT. The CDR3 covers 14 residues. The CDR3 protein is CASSYSGPGETQYF. The CDR3 region has the DNA TGTGCCAGCAGCTATTCGGGCCCCGGGGAGACCCAGTACTTC.

This clonotype was seen only a few times. The V call is TRBV7-2, the J call TRBJ2-2; possible D gene TRBD1, 6 bases. Trimming took 6 bases from V and 5 from J, leaving 16 bases between them. This CDR3 has 15 residues. Germline CDR1 reads SGHTA; CDR2 reads FQGNSA. The CDR3 loop reads CASRDIRGRTGELFF. As DNA, the CDR3 is TGTGCCAGCAGGGATATCAGGGGAAGGACCGGGGAGCTGTTTTTT.

This clonotype was seen a few times. The rearrangement joins TRBV6-1 to TRBJ2-2; D is ambiguous. V was clipped by 2 bases and J by 1 base, with 5 bases between them. This CDR3 region has 14 residues. Germline V gene data show CDR1 as MNHNS and CDR2 as SASEGT. The CDR3 region is CASSEYRNTGELFF. The CDR3 nucleotides are TGTGCCAGCAGTGAATACAGGAACACCGGGGAGCTGTTTTTT.

This clonotype has only a few counts. This chain connects TRBV6-5 to TRBJ2-1; possibly TRBD2 for D (6 bases). Germline V gene sequence: CDR1 MNHEY, CDR2 SVGAGI. The CDR3 runs 14 residues. V dropped 8 bases and J dropped 7 bases, with 18 bases sitting between them. The CDR3 nucleotides are TGTGCCAGCTCCCGAGGGGACTCATCAAATGAGCAGTTCTTC. Protein sequence: CASSRGDSSNEQFF.

This clonotype came up many times. The chain has TRBV10-3 and TRBJ1-1, with D unresolved. The germline V and J ends were trimmed by 4 bases and 0 bases, with 9 bases remaining between them. The CDR3 has 14 amino acids. Germline lookup yields CDR1 ENHRY and CDR2 SYGVKD. CDR3 amino acids: CAISAGSMNTEAFF. The CDR3 region has the DNA TGTGCCATCAGTGCGGGGAGCATGAACACTGAAGCTTTCTTT.

CDR3 in DNA: TGCGCCAGCAGCCAAGATTCCAGGTCTTCGTACACCTTC. It yields the protein CASSQDSRSSYTF. The gene calls are TRBV4-1 and TRBJ1-2; no firm D call. Per the germline V gene, CDR1 is MGHRA and CDR2 is YSYEKL. This CDR3 comprises 13 residues. Trimming cost V 0 bases and J 11 bases, with 13 bases left between them.

This clonotype was counted ten times or more. The chain is built from TRBV7-2 and TRBJ2-3; unclear D gene. Germline loops: CDR1 SGHTA, CDR2 FQGNSA. CDR3 length equals 15 residues. Trimming took 4 bases from V and 6 from J, leaving 17 bases between them. This CDR3 is CASSYRVSSRDTQYF. The DNA of the CDR3 is TGTGCCAGCAGCTACCGGGTCTCATCGCGTGATACGCAGTATTTT.

In nucleotides, the CDR3 is TGTGCCAGCAGTGAATCAACAGGGGGGTACAATGAGCAGTTCTTC. Amino acids: CASSESTGGYNEQFF. J is TRBJ2-1 and V is TRBV6-1; 8 nucleotides line up with TRBD1. J lost 4 bases, V lost 2 bases, and 4 bases had no gene match. CDR1 is MNHNS, CDR2 SASEGT, per germline. The CDR3 is 15 residues long.

CDR3 DNA sequence: TGTGCCACCAGCAGAGTAGGGTATTGGAAGGGGCCCCAGCATTTT. It codes for CATSRVGYWKGPQHF. V and J are TRBV15 and TRBJ1-5; D not resolved. The ends were cut back, 1 base at V and 9 bases at J, with 16 bases in the middle. The CDR3 runs 15 residues. CDR1 LNHNV and CDR2 YYDKDF come from the germline V gene (reference sequence). Full variable domain (missing parts from reference TRBV15 and TRBJ1-5): DAMVIQNPRYQVTQFGKPVTLSCSQTLNHNVMYWYQQKSSQAPKLLFHYYDKDFNNEADTPDNFQSRRPNTSFCFLDIRSPGLGDTAMYLCATSRVGYWKGPQHFGDGTRLSIL.

The chain employs TRBV6-1 and TRBJ1-5, with TRBD1 matching 7 bases. Germline V gene lookup returns CDR1 MNHNS and CDR2 SASEGT. CDR3 length equals 14 residues. Trimming at V came to 6 bases and at J to 5 bases, leaving 7 bases not matched to a gene. CDR3 sequence reads: CASRQGRGDQPQHF. Written as DNA, the CDR3 is TGTGCCAGCAGACAGGGGAGGGGCGATCAGCCCCAGCATTTT.

This clonotype was seen more than once but under ten times. The V call is TRBV20-1, the J call TRBJ1-1, with D possibly being TRBD1 (5 bases). This CDR3 region has 11 residues. The V end was cut by 5 bases, the J end by 3 bases, with 7 bases between. CDR1 is DFQATT, CDR2 SNEGSKA, per germline (reference sequence). As DNA, the CDR3 is TGCAGTGCTCTAGGGGACACTGAAGCTTTCTTT. It yields the protein CSALGDTEAFF.